This T cell receptor beta chain emerged from a study of blood T cells in healthy people across ages. The second PCR ran roughly 7 to 12 cycles with a sample-barcoded 5' primer and J-beta primers. TCRdb fed the 5' RACE reads into MiXCR, producing one record per CDR3 protein. The sample includes 760,000 or so distinct CDR3 sequences, more than 20% of them seen just once. Whole-study results and caveats: TCR beta diversity per million T cells fell roughly linearly with age.

The germline V gene encodes CDR1 ENHRY and CDR2 SYGVKD. The CDR3 runs 16 residues. This clonotype was observed a handful of times. Its antigen is undetermined. This sample was shared with a second study, whose subject was T cells of mothers and their children. That source reports: The shaping of TCR recombination output by thymic selection is similar in related and unrelated pairs. Overlap in related mother-child pairs always slightly exceeded unrelated pairs, never significantly.

The sequenced material came from blood. The chain employs TRBV10-3 and TRBJ2-5; 16 bases agree with TRBD2. Matching the DNA end better, TRBJ2-1 makes the J call doubtful. The sequence was collected from a boy between 10 and 17 years old in good health. DNA for the CDR3: TGTGCCATTGGGACTAGCGGGAGGGAGCGAACCAATGAGCAGTTCTTC. Its protein product is CAIGTSGRERTNEQFF.